This entry lists 5 T cell receptor beta chains sequenced from one sample in a study of T cell changes during pregnancy in multiple sclerosis. Only in-frame clones appear in the TCRdb table, and some are missing; sequencing was by immunoSEQ multiplex PCR. The sample holds tens of thousands of clones, about nine tenths seen once. This specimen was CD4+ T cells from peripheral blood mononuclear cells, taken after pregnancy. These TCRs come from a female donor in good health, enrolled as a control in a pregnancy study.

The CDR3 loop is CASSHWDRSYEQYF. The CDR3 nucleotides are TGTGCCAGCAGCCATTGGGACAGGAGCTACGAGCAGTACTTC. The chain employs TRBV7-9 and TRBJ2-7, with 8 bases matching TRBD1. Per germline, CDR1 SEHNR and CDR2 FQNEAQ (reference sequence). The CDR3 consists of 14 residues. Trimming cost V 5 bases and J 3 bases; bases outside gene matches: 6.

The chain combines TRBV19 with TRBJ1-5, with TRBD1 matching 8 bases. The CDR3 runs to 15 residues. Germline V gives CDR1 LNHDA, CDR2 SQIVND (reference sequence). V was pared by 10 bases and J by 4 bases, with 12 bases of the junction left unmatched. The CDR3, as DNA: TGTGCCACCCGAGAGGACAGGGCGTGGAATCAGCCCCAGCATTTT. Protein: CATREDRAWNQPQHF.

The chain has TRBV7-8 and TRBJ2-7, with D perhaps TRBD2 (6 bases). CDR1 is SGHVS, CDR2 FQNEAQ, per germline. The V and J ends lost 3 bases and 3 bases respectively, with 9 bases between them. This CDR3 is 13 amino acids long. The CDR3 bases are TGTGCCAGCAGCTTTAGCGGCAGCTACGAGCAGTACTTC. This gives the protein CASSFSGSYEQYF.

The chain combines TRBV6-1 with TRBJ1-5; TRBD1 aligns across 7 bases. Germline CDR1 MNHNS, CDR2 SASEGT. V lost 4 bases to trimming and J lost 6 bases; unmatched junction nucleotides: 15. CDR3 size: 17 residues. CDR3 amino acids: CASSATTVTGLGQPQHF. The CDR3, as DNA: TGTGCCAGCAGTGCGACGACTGTGACAGGGTTAGGTCAGCCCCAGCATTTT.

The chain uses TRBV6-1 and TRBJ2-1; D is unresolved. Germline V gene data show CDR1 as MNHNS and CDR2 as SASEGT. Deletions cut 7 bases from V and 7 bases from J, with 11 bases between. The CDR3 covers 12 residues. The CDR3 is CASNGASNEQFF. CDR3 coding DNA: TGTGCCAGCAACGGTGCTAGTAATGAGCAGTTCTTC.